This TCR beta chain was observed in a study of regulatory T cells in long-lasting Graves disease. The overall study: Over 5 years of antithyroid drugs plus positive TSH receptor antibodies defined persistent Graves' disease. Findings and caveats of the study: Repertoires from persistent disease leaned toward TRBV28, TRBJ1-2 and TRBJ2-5. Whereas new patients shared 870 or so public clonotypes, persistent patients shared more, at approximately 2,700.

Time point described: persistent/refractory GD, antithyroid drugs over 5 years with positive TRAb. PBMC RNA served as the TCR library source. This clonotype was seen more than once but under ten times. No antigen is known for it. Sequencing libraries for TCR beta were prepared with iRepertoire HTBI primers and Arm-PCR of CDR3 regions. TCRdb ran MiXCR on the multiplex PCR reads and lists one entry per CDR3 protein. The sample lists about 430,000 distinct CDR3 sequences, 21% occurring once. The CDR3 extends over 14 amino acids. Germline lookup yields CDR1 MGHRA and CDR2 YSYEKL. The V gene end was trimmed by 0 bases and the J gene end by 5 bases; junction bases not matched to a gene: 4.

The chain is built from TRBV4-1 and TRBJ2-7, with 7 bases identical to TRBD2. Sequenced here: peripheral blood mononuclear cells (PBMCs), sampled when the disease was refractory, from a patient treated with antithyroid drugs. This sequence originates from a female donor with Graves disease. CDR3 in amino acids: CASSQDGTTDEQYF. Written as DNA, the CDR3 is TGCGCCAGCAGCCAAGACGGGACTACGGACGAGCAGTACTTC.